Below, 27 T cell receptor beta chains from the same sample are listed, as sequenced in a study of blood T cell repertoires in COVID-19. This table comes from immunoSEQ multiplex PCR, and its TCRdb copy is limited to in-frame clones, with some not included. The sample has just over 150,000 clones; roughly 85% are singletons. Input material: peripheral blood. Receptors were obtained from a human donor with acute or convalescent COVID-19. The donor label of this sample is uncertain.

This clone has a handful of counts. The chain couples TRBV5-5 to TRBJ1-2; D perhaps matches TRBD1 (5 bases). The CDR3 contains 13 residues. Trimming left V 5 bases short and J 4 bases short, with 12 bases between. The V gene's germline CDR1 is SGHKS and CDR2 YYEKEE (reference sequence). The CDR3 protein is CASSSTQGYGYTF. CDR3 in DNA: TGTGCCAGCAGTTCCACCCAGGGCTATGGCTACACCTTC.

This clone was counted between two and nine times. V usage is TRBV10-2 and J usage is TRBJ2-2; 14 bases fit TRBD2. The CDR3 length is 17 residues. V gave up 5 bases and J gave up 4 bases; unmatched junction bases: 6. Germline lookup yields CDR1 WSHSY and CDR2 SAAADI. This chain's CDR3 is CASSSTSGGAGTGELFF. The CDR3 DNA reads TGCGCCAGCAGTTCGACTAGCGGGGGGGCGGGCACCGGGGAGCTGTTTTTT.

The CDR3 DNA follows: TGTGCCAGCAGTGAAGGACAGAGCTCTGGGGCCAACGTCCTGACTTTC. This encodes CASSEGQSSGANVLTF. The chain is built from TRBV6-4 and TRBJ2-6; perhaps TRBD1 as D (6 bases). Germline CDR1 and CDR2: MRHNA and SNTAGT. The CDR3 contains 16 residues. V gave up 3 bases and J gave up 0 bases, with 9 bases separating them.

The J gene is TRBJ2-7, the V gene TRBV5-4; 9 positions agree with TRBD2. CDR1 is SGHNT, CDR2 YYREEE, per germline (reference sequence). The CDR3 covers 16 residues. After removal of 4 bases from V and 0 bases from J, the junction contained 8 bases not matched to a gene. As DNA, the CDR3 is TGTGCCAGCAGCACCCTGACTAGCGGCTACTCCTACGAGCAGTACTTC. Encoded protein: CASSTLTSGYSYEQYF.

This chain uses TRBV7-2 with TRBJ2-1; 7 positions agree with TRBD2. The CDR3 spans 15 residues. Unmatched junction bases numbered 7, after V lost 0 bases and J lost 8 bases. Germline V gives CDR1 SGHTA, CDR2 FQGNSA. As DNA, the CDR3 is TGTGCCAGCAGCTTAGCTAGCGGGCGCAGAGATGAGCAGTTCTTC. Its translation is CASSLASGRRDEQFF.

V and J are TRBV27 and TRBJ1-2, with 7 bases aligning to TRBD1. The CDR3 runs 15 residues. Germline CDR1 is MNHEY and CDR2 is SMNVEV (reference sequence). The J segment lost 5 bases and the V segment lost 6 bases, leaving 12 bases of the junction unmatched. The CDR3 coding sequence is TGTGCCAGCAGCTCCCTAGGGGCAGGGGGGTATGGCTACACCTTC. Its translation is CASSSLGAGGYGYTF.

The rearrangement uses TRBV6-6 and TRBJ1-5, with no clear D. Trimming removed 7 bases at V and 5 bases at J, with 12 bases between. The length of the CDR3 is 13 residues. Germline loops: CDR1 MNHNY, CDR2 SVGAGI (reference sequence). For the CDR3, the DNA is TGTGCCAGCAAAGATTGGCCCGATCAGCCCCAGCATTTT. Translated, it gives CASKDWPDQPQHF.

V gene TRBV5-1 combines with J gene TRBJ2-6, with D perhaps TRBD1 (6 bases). The germline gives CDR1 SGHRS, CDR2 YFSETQ. This CDR3 has 18 residues. V lost 0 bases, J lost 1 base, and 14 bases lay in between. The CDR3 region has the DNA TGCGCCAGCAGCTTGGGTGCCCGGGACATTTCTGGGGCCAACGTCCTGACTTTC. Translation: CASSLGARDISGANVLTF.

J is TRBJ1-1 and V is TRBV7-8; 8 nucleotides match TRBD1. Germline CDR1 and CDR2: SGHVS and FQNEAQ. This CDR3 spans 14 amino acids. Trimming took 1 base from V and 5 from J; bases not matched to a gene: 3. The CDR3 protein is CASSLGGQGTEAFF. In nucleotides, the CDR3 is TGTGCCAGCAGCTTAGGAGGACAGGGAACTGAAGCTTTCTTT.

The rearrangement joins TRBV28 to TRBJ2-7; the match to TRBD1 covers 9 bases. The CDR3 has 11 amino acids. The junction had 1 base not matched to a gene; V was cut back by 8 bases and J by 5 bases. Germline assignment: CDR1 MDHEN and CDR2 SYDVKM. The CDR3 reads CASRDRDEQYF. CDR3 sequence (DNA): TGTGCCAGCCGGGACAGGGACGAGCAGTACTTC.

This rearrangement joins TRBV7-9 to TRBJ2-7; TRBD1 agrees at 8 bases. Germline CDR1 reads SEHNR; CDR2 reads FQNEAQ (reference sequence). The V segment lost 5 bases and the J segment 4 bases; nucleotides outside the gene matches: 10. The CDR3 is 15 amino acids. The CDR3 loop is CASSQVAGTGYEQYF. The CDR3 DNA reads as TGTGCCAGCAGCCAGGTGGCCGGGACAGGATACGAGCAGTACTTC.

This chain links TRBV18 with TRBJ1-5; D gene ambiguous. The CDR3 covers 13 residues. Germline V lookup: CDR1 KGHSH, CDR2 LQKENI. The V end lost 2 bases, the J end lost 7 bases, and 9 bases lay between the germline ends. CDR3 sequence: CASSPNTDQPQHF. The CDR3 nucleotides are TGTGCCAGCTCACCAAACACAGACCAGCCCCAGCATTTT.

This clone was seen more than once but under ten times. The chain couples TRBV6-1 to TRBJ1-6, with D unclear. Trimming left V 0 bases short and J 10 bases short, with 16 bases between. The CDR3 contains 16 residues. Germline CDR1 and CDR2: MNHNS and SASEGT. The CDR3 region is CASSEAFGRGRSPLHF. CDR3 nucleotides: TGTGCCAGCAGTGAAGCTTTTGGCAGAGGAAGATCACCCCTCCACTTT.

The chain has TRBV25-1 and TRBJ2-5; D is perhaps TRBD1 (5 bases). The CDR3 loop spans 14 amino acids. The V gene lost 7 bases and the J gene lost 4 bases, with 16 bases spanning the gap. The germline V gene has CDR1 MGHDK and CDR2 SYGVNS. The CDR3 here is CASTKNRQGETQYF. The CDR3 nucleotides are TGTGCCAGCACCAAAAACAGGCAGGGAGAGACCCAGTACTTC.

CDR3 sequence (DNA): TGTGCCAGCATGGGAGGGGCTATGAACACTGAAGCTTTCTTT. This translates into CASMGGAMNTEAFF. The gene calls are TRBV6-5 and TRBJ1-1, with D possibly being TRBD1 (5 bases). The CDR3 length is 14 residues. Trimming left V 7 bases short and J 0 bases short, with 12 bases between. The germline gives CDR1 MNHEY, CDR2 SVGAGI.

The genes are TRBV30 and TRBJ2-5, with 12 nucleotides matching TRBD2. With V trimmed by 7 bases and J by 0 bases, 12 bases remained unmatched. The CDR3 is 17 amino acids. Germline CDR1 and CDR2: GTSNPN and SVGIG (reference sequence). The CDR3 here is CAYLLAGGPGYQETQYF. The CDR3 DNA follows: TGTGCCTACCTCCTAGCGGGGGGGCCTGGGTACCAAGAGACCCAGTACTTC.

The genes are TRBV6-6 and TRBJ1-2, with 7 bases that match TRBD1. The CDR3 spans 14 residues. Per the germline V gene, CDR1 is MNHNY and CDR2 is SVGAGI (reference sequence). The V and J ends lost 5 bases and 0 bases, in that order; junction bases with no gene match: 3. CDR3 sequence (DNA): TGTGCCAGCAGTCGGGACAGAACTAACTATGGCTACACCTTC. Amino acid sequence: CASSRDRTNYGYTF.

The genes are TRBV11-3 and TRBJ2-5, with TRBD1 matching 7 bases. The CDR3 contains 15 residues. The ends lost 0 bases at V and 7 bases at J; junction bases unmatched: 8. In germline, CDR1 is SGHNT, CDR2 YENEEA. The CDR3: CASSLDAGGGGTQYF. CDR3 DNA: TGTGCCAGCAGCTTAGACGCAGGGGGTGGTGGGACCCAGTACTTC.

The J gene is TRBJ2-3, the V gene TRBV30; 8 positions agree with TRBD2. V lost 0 bases, J lost 2 bases, and 4 bases stayed unmatched. The CDR3 spans 15 residues. Germline CDR1 GTSNPN, CDR2 SVGIG (reference sequence). CDR3 sequence: CAWSVLAGLTDTQYF. In DNA form, the CDR3 reads TGTGCCTGGAGTGTTCTAGCGGGCCTCACAGATACGCAGTATTTT. Filled out from reference TRBV30 and TRBJ2-3, the complete variable domain reads SQTIHQWPATLVQPVGSPLSLECTVEGTSNPNLYWYRQAAGRGLQLLFYSVGIGQISSEVPQNLSASRPQDRQFILSSKKLLLSDSGFYLCAWSVLAGLTDTQYFGPGTRLTVL.

This chain joins TRBV29-1 and TRBJ2-1, with 8 bases that match TRBD2. Germline V gene lookup returns CDR1 SQVTM and CDR2 ANQGSEA. V was pared by 7 bases and J by 6 bases, with 5 bases of the junction left unmatched. The CDR3 contains 12 residues. The CDR3 DNA reads as TGCAGCGCCCTACTAGCGGCCAATGAGCAGTTCTTC. This gives the protein CSALLAANEQFF.

This chain uses TRBV11-3 with TRBJ2-7, with 8 bases fitting TRBD1. Germline V gives CDR1 SGHNT, CDR2 YENEEA. The junction had 9 bases not matched to a gene; V was cut back by 5 bases and J by 3 bases. The CDR3 loop spans 15 amino acids. The CDR3 nucleotides read TGTGCCAGCAGCCCTGACAGGGGAGGAGACTACGAGCAGTACTTC. This translates into CASSPDRGGDYEQYF.

This clone appeared once. The chain recombines TRBV9 with TRBJ2-2; D is ambiguous. V shed 4 bases and J shed 6 bases, with 4 bases lying between them. Germline assignment: CDR1 SGDLS and CDR2 YYNGEE. The CDR3 contains 11 residues. CDR3 in amino acids: CASSLSGELFF. CDR3 nucleotide sequence: TGTGCCAGCAGCTTATCCGGGGAGCTGTTTTTT.

This sequence joins TRBV6-5 and TRBJ1-2, with D possibly being TRBD1 (5 bases). The CDR3 spans 14 residues. Trimming shortened V by 2 bases and J by 2 bases, and 9 bases separated the two germline ends. Germline CDR1 is MNHEY and CDR2 is SVGAGI. CDR3 DNA sequence: TGTGCCAGCAGTTACACATCAGGGAACTATGGCTACACCTTC. The encoded protein is CASSYTSGNYGYTF.

This clone was counted a few times. V usage is TRBV7-8 and J usage is TRBJ2-2; perhaps TRBD1 as D (5 bases). The CDR3 spans 16 residues. CDR1 is SGHVS and CDR2 is FQNEAQ in the germline V gene. The V end lost 4 bases, the J end lost 4 bases, and 16 bases lay between the germline ends. Written as DNA, the CDR3 is TGTGCCAGCAGCTCCCGATTAGGGGCGAGCACCGGGGAGCTGTTTTTT. Its protein is CASSSRLGASTGELFF.

V and J are TRBV9 and TRBJ1-5, with TRBD1 as a possible D gene (6 bases). CDR1 SGDLS and CDR2 YYNGEE come from the germline V gene. V lost 3 bases to trimming and J lost 3 bases, with 16 bases between them. CDR3 length equals 16 residues. This chain's CDR3 is CASSAQDRPLNQPQHF. CDR3 bases: TGTGCCAGCAGCGCCCAAGACAGGCCCCTCAATCAGCCCCAGCATTTT.

The rearrangement joins TRBV12-3 or TRBV12-4 to TRBJ1-3; D unresolved. Trimming cost V 1 base and J 5 bases, with 6 bases left between them. The CDR3 runs to 13 residues. The CDR3 nucleotides are TGTGCCAGCAGTTTAGACAGCCGAAACACCATATATTTT. Translation gives CASSLDSRNTIYF.

V is TRBV18 and J is TRBJ1-5; D possibly corresponds to TRBD1 (5 bases). The length of the CDR3 is 12 residues. The germline V and J ends were trimmed by 6 bases and 5 bases, with 8 bases remaining between them. Germline values: CDR1 KGHSH, CDR2 LQKENI. DNA for the CDR3: TGTGCCAGCTCGCTACAGGATCAGCCCCAGCATTTT. This sequence encodes CASSLQDQPQHF.